Listed here is a single TCR beta chain. Antigen specificity is unknown. The sample belongs to a study of Ad26.COV2.S vaccination and SARS-CoV-2 variants. Study as a whole: Donor was in the COV1001 Ad26.COV2.S trial arm. The study gave Ad26.COV2.S intramuscularly, once or twice 56 days apart.

The CDR3 runs 14 residues. With 2 bases removed from V and 0 bases from J, the gap between germline ends came to 8 bases. Germline values: CDR1 LGHDT, CDR2 YNNKEL (reference sequence). Described treatment: approximately 18 received Ad26.COV2.S at low or high dose, single or two shots; about 5 received placebo; per-sample allocation not given. At day 63 after the first vaccine or placebo injection, samples were drawn. Adults aged 18-55 years in Boston included the donor. Notes on the study in general: Vaccinees reportedly had broad spike-specific CD8+ and CD4+ T cell responses.

Some clones are missing from TCRdb's copy, which holds only in-frame ones; the method was immunoSEQ multiplex PCR. This table holds under 550,000 clones, roughly 90% found once. This chain links TRBV3-1 (or the pseudogene TRBV3-2) with TRBJ2-7, with D possibly being TRBD2 (6 bases). The source of this sequence is a person between 18 and 59 years old who received the Ad26.COV2.S COVID-19 vaccine or a placebo. The sample consisted of peripheral blood, taken in a trial of Ad26.COV2.S vaccine versus placebo. CDR3 region: CASSQIGSSYEQYF. Here the CDR3 DNA reads TGTGCCAGCAGCCAAATCGGGAGCTCCTACGAGCAGTACTTC.